Ten or more counts support the clone carrying this T cell receptor beta chain. It was RNA transcripts that yielded the amplified TCR beta CDR3 regions. In the first-round RT-PCR of the TCR CDR3, the HTBI primer set was used. TCRdb re-called the multiplex PCR reads with MiXCR, one entry per CDR3 protein. The table includes around 600,000 distinct CDR3 sequences, 13% to 15% detected once. This specimen comes from a study of T cells in Graves' hyperthyroidism and ophthalmopathy. The wider study: Initial diagnosis, before any treatment, was when peripheral blood was collected.

Ophthalmopathy cases scored 3 or more on the Clinical Activity Score and 4 or more on NOSPECS grade, with duration below 3 months. Sequenced material: blood. This TCR was sampled from a woman between 45 and 65 years old with Graves' ophthalmopathy.

CDR3 loop: CASSQYRKNTEAFF. The CDR3 DNA is TGTGCCAGCAGCCAATACAGGAAGAACACTGAAGCTTTCTTT. The chain carries TRBV3-1 and TRBJ1-1; D is possibly TRBD1 (5 bases). Germline V gives CDR1 LGHDT, CDR2 YNNKEL (reference sequence). The CDR3 is made up of 14 amino acids. Deletions cut 2 bases from V and 1 base from J, with 8 bases between.